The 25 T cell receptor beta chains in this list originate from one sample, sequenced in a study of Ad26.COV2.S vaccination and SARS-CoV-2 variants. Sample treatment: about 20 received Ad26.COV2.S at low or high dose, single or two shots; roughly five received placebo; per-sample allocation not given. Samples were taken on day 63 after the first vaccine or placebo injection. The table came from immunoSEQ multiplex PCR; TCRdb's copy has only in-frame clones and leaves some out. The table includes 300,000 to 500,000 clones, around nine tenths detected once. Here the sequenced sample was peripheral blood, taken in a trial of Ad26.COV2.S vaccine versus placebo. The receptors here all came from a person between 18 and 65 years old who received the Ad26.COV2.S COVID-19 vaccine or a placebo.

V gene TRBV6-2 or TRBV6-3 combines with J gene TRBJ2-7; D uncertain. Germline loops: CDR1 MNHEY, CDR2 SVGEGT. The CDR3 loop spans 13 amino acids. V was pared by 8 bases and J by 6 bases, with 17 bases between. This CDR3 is CASRRVSEGEQYF. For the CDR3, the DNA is TGTGCCAGCCGCCGGGTGTCCGAAGGCGAGCAGTACTTC.

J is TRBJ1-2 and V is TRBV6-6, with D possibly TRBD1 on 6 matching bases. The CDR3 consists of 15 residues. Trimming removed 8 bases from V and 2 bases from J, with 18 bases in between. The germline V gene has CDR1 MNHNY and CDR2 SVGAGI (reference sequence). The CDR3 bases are TGTGCCAGCCGTACTGGAGGACAGCTCAACTATGGCTACACCTTC. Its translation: CASRTGGQLNYGYTF.

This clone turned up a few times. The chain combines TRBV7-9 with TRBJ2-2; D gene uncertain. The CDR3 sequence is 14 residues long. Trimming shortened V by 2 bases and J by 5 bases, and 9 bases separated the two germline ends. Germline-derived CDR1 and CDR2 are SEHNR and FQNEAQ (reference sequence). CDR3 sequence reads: CASSLLANTGELFF. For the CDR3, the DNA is TGTGCCAGCAGCTTATTGGCCAATACCGGGGAGCTGTTTTTT.

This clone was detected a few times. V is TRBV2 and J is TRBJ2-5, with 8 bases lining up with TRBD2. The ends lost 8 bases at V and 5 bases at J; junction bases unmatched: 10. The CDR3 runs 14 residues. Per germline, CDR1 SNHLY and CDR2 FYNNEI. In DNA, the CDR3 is TGTGCCAGCTGCGGACTAGCCCGCCGGGAGACCCAGTACTTC. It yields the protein CASCGLARRETQYF.

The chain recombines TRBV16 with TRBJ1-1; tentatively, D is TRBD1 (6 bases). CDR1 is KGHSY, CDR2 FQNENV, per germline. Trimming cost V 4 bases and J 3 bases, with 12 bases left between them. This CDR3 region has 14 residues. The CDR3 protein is CASSRAGADTEAFF. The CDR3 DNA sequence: TGTGCCAGCAGCCGAGCAGGGGCGGACACTGAAGCTTTCTTT.

This CDR3 is CASSQEVASSYEQYF. For the CDR3, the DNA is TGCGCCAGCAGCCAAGAGGTGGCCAGTTCCTACGAGCAGTACTTC. V usage is TRBV4-3 and J usage is TRBJ2-7; D is undetermined. The CDR3 length is 15 residues. V was shortened by 0 bases and J by 1 base, with 10 bases between the two germline ends. Germline values: CDR1 LGHNA, CDR2 YSLEER.

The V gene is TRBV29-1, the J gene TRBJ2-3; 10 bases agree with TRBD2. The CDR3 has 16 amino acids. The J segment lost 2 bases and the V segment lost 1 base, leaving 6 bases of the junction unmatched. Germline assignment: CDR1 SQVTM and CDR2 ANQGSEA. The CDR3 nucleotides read TGCAGCGTTGAAGGGGCAAGCGGGGGGGTCACAGATACGCAGTATTTT. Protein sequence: CSVEGASGGVTDTQYF.

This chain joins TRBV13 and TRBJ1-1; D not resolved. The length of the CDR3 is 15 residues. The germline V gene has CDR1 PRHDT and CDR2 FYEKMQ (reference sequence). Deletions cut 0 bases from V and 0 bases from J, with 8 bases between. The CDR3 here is CASSLGTIMNTEAFF. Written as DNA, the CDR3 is TGTGCCAGCAGCTTAGGAACGATAATGAACACTGAAGCTTTCTTT.

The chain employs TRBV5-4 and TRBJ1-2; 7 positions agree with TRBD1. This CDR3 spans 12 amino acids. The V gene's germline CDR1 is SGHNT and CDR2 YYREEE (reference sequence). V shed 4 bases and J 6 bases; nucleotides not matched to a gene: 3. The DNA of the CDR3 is TGTGCCAGCAGCAAGCAGGGGGATGGCTACACCTTC. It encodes CASSKQGDGYTF. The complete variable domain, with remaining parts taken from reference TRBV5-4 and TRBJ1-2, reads ETGVTQSPTHLIKTRGQQVTLRCSSQSGHNTVSWYQQALGQGPQFIFQYYREEENGRGNFPPRFSGLQFPNYSSELNVNALELDDSALYLCASSKQGDGYTFGSGTRLTVV.

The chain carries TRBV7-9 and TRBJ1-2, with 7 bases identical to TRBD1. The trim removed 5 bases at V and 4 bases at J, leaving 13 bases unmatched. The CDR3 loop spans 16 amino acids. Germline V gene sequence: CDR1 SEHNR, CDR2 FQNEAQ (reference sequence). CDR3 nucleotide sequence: TGTGCCAGCAGCCTACTGGGACAGCTACTTGTCTATGGCTACACCTTC. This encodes CASSLLGQLLVYGYTF.

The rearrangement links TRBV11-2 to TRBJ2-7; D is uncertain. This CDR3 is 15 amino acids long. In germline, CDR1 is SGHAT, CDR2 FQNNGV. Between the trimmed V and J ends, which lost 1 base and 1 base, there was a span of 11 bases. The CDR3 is CASSLGEGLSYEQYF. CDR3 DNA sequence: TGTGCCAGCAGCTTAGGGGAAGGGCTTTCCTACGAGCAGTACTTC.

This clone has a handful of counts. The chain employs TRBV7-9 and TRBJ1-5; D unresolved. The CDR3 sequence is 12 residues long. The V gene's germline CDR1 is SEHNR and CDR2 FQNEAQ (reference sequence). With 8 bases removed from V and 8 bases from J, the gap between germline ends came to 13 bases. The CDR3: CASSTAGKPQHF. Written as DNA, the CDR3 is TGTGCCAGCTCTACCGCGGGTAAGCCCCAGCATTTT.

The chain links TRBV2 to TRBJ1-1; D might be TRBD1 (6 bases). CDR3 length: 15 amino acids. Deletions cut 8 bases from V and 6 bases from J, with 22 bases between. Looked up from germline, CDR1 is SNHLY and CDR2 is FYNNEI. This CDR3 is CASADRPPLNAEAFF. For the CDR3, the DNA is TGTGCCAGCGCGGACAGACCTCCCTTAAACGCTGAAGCTTTCTTT. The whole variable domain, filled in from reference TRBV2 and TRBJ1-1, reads EPEVTQTPSHQVTQMGQEVILRCVPISNHLYFYWYRQILGQKVEFLVSFYNNEISEKSEIFDDQFSVERPDGSNFTLKIRSTKLEDSAMYFCASADRPPLNAEAFFGQGTRLTVV.

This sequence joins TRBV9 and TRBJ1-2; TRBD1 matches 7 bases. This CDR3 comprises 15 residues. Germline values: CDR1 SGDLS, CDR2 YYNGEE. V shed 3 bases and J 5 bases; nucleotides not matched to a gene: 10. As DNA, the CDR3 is TGTGCCAGCAGCGCACCAGGGACAGTACGATATGGCTACACCTTC. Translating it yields CASSAPGTVRYGYTF.

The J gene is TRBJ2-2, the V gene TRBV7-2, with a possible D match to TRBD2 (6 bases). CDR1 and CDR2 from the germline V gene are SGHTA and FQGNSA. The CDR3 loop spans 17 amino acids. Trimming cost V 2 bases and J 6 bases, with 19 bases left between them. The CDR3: CASSLLGGAGPPGELFF. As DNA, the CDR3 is TGTGCCAGCAGCTTACTGGGGGGAGCGGGCCCCCCCGGGGAGCTGTTTTTT.

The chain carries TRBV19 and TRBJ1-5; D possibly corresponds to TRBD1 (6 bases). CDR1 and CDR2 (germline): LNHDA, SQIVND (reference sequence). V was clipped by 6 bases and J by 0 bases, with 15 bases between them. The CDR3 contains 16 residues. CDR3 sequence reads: CASRTQGGYSNQPQHF. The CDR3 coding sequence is TGTGCCAGTAGAACACAGGGAGGGTATAGCAATCAGCCCCAGCATTTT.

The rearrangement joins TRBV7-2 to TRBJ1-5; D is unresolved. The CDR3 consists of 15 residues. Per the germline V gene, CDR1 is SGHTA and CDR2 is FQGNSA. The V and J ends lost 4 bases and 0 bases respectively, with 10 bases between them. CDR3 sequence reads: CASSSDGASNQPQHF. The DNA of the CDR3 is TGTGCCAGCAGCTCGGACGGAGCTAGCAATCAGCCCCAGCATTTT. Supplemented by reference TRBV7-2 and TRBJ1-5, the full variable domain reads GAGVSQSPSNKVTEKGKDVELRCDPISGHTALYWYRQSLGQGLEFLIYFQGNSAPDKSGLPSDRFSAERTGGSVSTLTIQRTQQEDSAVYLCASSSDGASNQPQHFGDGTRLSIL.

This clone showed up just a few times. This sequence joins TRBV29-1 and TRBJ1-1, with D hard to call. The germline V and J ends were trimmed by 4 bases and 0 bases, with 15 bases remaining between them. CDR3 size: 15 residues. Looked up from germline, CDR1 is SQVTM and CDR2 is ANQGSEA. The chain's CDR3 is CSVGGRQHVNTEAFF. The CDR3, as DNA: TGCAGCGTTGGCGGCAGGCAACATGTGAACACTGAAGCTTTCTTT.

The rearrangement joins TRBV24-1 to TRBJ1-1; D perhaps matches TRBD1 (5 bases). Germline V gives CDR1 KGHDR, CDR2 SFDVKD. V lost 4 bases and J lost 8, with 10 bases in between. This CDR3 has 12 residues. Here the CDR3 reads CATSDWKGEAFF. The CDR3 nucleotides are TGTGCCACCAGTGACTGGAAGGGGGAAGCTTTCTTT.

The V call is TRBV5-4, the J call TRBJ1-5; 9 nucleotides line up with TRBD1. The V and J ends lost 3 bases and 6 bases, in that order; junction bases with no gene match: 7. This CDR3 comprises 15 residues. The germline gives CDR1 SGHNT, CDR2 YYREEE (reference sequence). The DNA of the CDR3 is TGTGCCAGCAGCTCGGATCCGGGACAGGGTCAGCCCCAGCATTTT. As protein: CASSSDPGQGQPQHF.

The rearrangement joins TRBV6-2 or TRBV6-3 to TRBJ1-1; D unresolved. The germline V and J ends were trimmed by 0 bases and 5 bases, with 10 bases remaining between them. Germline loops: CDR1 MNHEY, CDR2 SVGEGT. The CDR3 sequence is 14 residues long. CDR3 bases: TGTGCCAGCAGTTACTCACCGGGATGGACTGAAGCTTTCTTT. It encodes CASSYSPGWTEAFF.

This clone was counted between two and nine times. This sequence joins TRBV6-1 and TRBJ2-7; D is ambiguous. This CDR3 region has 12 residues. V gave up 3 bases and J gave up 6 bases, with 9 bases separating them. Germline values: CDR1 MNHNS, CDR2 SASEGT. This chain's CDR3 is CASSERHGEQYF. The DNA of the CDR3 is TGTGCCAGCAGTGAGCGACATGGCGAGCAGTACTTC.

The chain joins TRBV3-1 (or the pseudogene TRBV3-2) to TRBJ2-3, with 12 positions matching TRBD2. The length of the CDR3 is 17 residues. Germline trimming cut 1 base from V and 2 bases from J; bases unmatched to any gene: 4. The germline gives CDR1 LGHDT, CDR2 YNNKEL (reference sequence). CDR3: CASSQGLAGGNTDTQYF. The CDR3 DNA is TGTGCCAGCAGCCAAGGTCTAGCGGGGGGGAACACAGATACGCAGTATTTT.

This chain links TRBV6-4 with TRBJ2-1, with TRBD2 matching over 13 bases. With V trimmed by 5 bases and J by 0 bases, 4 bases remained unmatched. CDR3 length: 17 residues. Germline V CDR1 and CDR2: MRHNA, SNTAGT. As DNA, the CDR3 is TGTGCCAGCAGTACCGGGACTAGCGGGACCTCCTACAATGAGCAGTTCTTC. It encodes CASSTGTSGTSYNEQFF.

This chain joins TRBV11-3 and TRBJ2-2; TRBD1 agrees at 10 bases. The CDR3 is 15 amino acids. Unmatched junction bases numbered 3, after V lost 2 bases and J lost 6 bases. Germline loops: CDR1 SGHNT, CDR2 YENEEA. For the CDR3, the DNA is TGTGCCAGCAGCTTACGGGACAGGGGCGCCGGGGAGCTGTTTTTT. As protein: CASSLRDRGAGELFF.